Listed below are T cell receptor beta chains from one sample, sequenced in a study of identical twins. TCRdb analysed the 5' RACE reads with MiXCR anew, one entry per CDR3 protein. The sample includes approximately 600,000 distinct CDR3 sequences, around a tenth of them seen just once. These data also formed part of another study, on yellow fever vaccine responses in identical twins.

What was sequenced was PBMCs. These receptors originate from a woman younger than 35 in good health. The CDR3 runs from the conserved cysteine through the conserved F or W. Each record gives: D gene, V gene, clone size, J gene, CDR3 protein, CDR3 DNA. D genes are given only for firm matches. Expanded clones are given a class, and other clones once, few, many or no size at all.

D gene: -
V gene: TRBV6-4
clone size: -
J gene: TRBJ2-5
CDR3 protein: CASTQTRQETQYF
CDR3 DNA: TGTGCCAGCACCCAGACTAGACAAGAGACCCAGTACTTC

D gene: -
V gene: TRBV20-1
clone size: many
J gene: TRBJ2-7
CDR3 protein: CSARDHPGALYEQYF
CDR3 DNA: TGCAGTGCTAGAGATCACCCAGGAGCCCTCTACGAGCAGTACTTC

D gene: TRBD1
V gene: TRBV3-1
clone size: few
J gene: TRBJ2-1
CDR3 protein: CASSQGGPGTGGDNEQFF
CDR3 DNA: TGTGCCAGCAGCCAGGGGGGACCAGGGACAGGGGGAGACAATGAGCAGTTCTTC

D gene: TRBD1
V gene: TRBV6-1
clone size: -
J gene: TRBJ2-3
CDR3 protein: CASSGNRDRGSFTDTQYF
CDR3 DNA: TGTGCCAGCAGCGGTAACCGGGACAGGGGTTCGTTCACAGATACGCAGTATTTT

D gene: -
V gene: TRBV7-9
clone size: many
J gene: TRBJ2-7
CDR3 protein: CASSAQNRVVEQYF
CDR3 DNA: TGTGCCAGCAGCGCCCAGAATCGTGTAGTGGAGCAGTACTTC

D gene: TRBD2
V gene: TRBV12-3/TRBV12-4
clone size: many
J gene: TRBJ2-7
CDR3 protein: CASSTSGGTYEQYF
CDR3 DNA: TGTGCCAGCAGCACTAGCGGGGGAACCTACGAGCAGTACTTC

D gene: TRBD2
V gene: TRBV4-3
clone size: -
J gene: TRBJ2-5
CDR3 protein: CASSQDQGSGRGETQYF
CDR3 DNA: TGCGCCAGCAGCCAAGATCAGGGTAGCGGGAGGGGAGAGACCCAGTACTTC

D gene: TRBD1
V gene: TRBV5-1
clone size: few
J gene: TRBJ2-7
CDR3 protein: CASRLGTGGVEQYF
CDR3 DNA: TGCGCCAGCAGACTCGGGACAGGGGGTGTCGAGCAGTACTTC

D gene: -
V gene: TRBV4-3
clone size: -
J gene: TRBJ2-1
CDR3 protein: CASSKRGGIEQFF
CDR3 DNA: TGCGCCAGCAGCAAACGGGGCGGTATAGAGCAGTTCTTC

D gene: TRBD1
V gene: TRBV5-1
clone size: few
J gene: TRBJ2-7
CDR3 protein: CASSQDREHSYEQYF
CDR3 DNA: TGCGCCAGCAGCCAGGACAGGGAACACTCCTACGAGCAGTACTTC

D gene: -
V gene: TRBV20-1
clone size: many
J gene: TRBJ2-2
CDR3 protein: CSARTGVTGELFF
CDR3 DNA: TGCAGTGCTAGAACCGGGGTAACCGGGGAGCTGTTTTTT

D gene: -
V gene: TRBV5-1
clone size: -
J gene: TRBJ2-2
CDR3 protein: CASRQDSLTGELFF
CDR3 DNA: TGCGCCAGCAGGCAGGACTCTCTCACCGGGGAGCTGTTTTTT

D gene: TRBD1
V gene: TRBV27
clone size: many
J gene: TRBJ2-1
CDR3 protein: CASKRAQTGGTDEQFF
CDR3 DNA: TGTGCCAGCAAAAGGGCTCAGACAGGGGGTACAGATGAGCAGTTCTTC

D gene: TRBD1
V gene: TRBV12-3/TRBV12-4
clone size: many
J gene: TRBJ2-7
CDR3 protein: CASSPRTGAGYEQYF
CDR3 DNA: TGTGCCAGCAGTCCGAGGACAGGGGCAGGCTACGAGCAGTACTTC

D gene: -
V gene: TRBV7-2
clone size: -
J gene: TRBJ1-2
CDR3 protein: CASSLELLTANYGYTF
CDR3 DNA: TGTGCCAGCAGCTTGGAGCTTCTGACAGCTAACTATGGCTACACCTTC

D gene: TRBD1
V gene: TRBV5-1
clone size: few
J gene: TRBJ2-1
CDR3 protein: CASSLPQGVEQFF
CDR3 DNA: TGCGCCAGCAGCTTGCCCCAGGGGGTTGAGCAGTTCTTC

D gene: -
V gene: TRBV6-5
clone size: many
J gene: TRBJ2-7
CDR3 protein: CASSYGQTSYEQYF
CDR3 DNA: TGTGCCAGCAGTTACGGACAGACCTCCTACGAGCAGTACTTC

D gene: -
V gene: TRBV4-2
clone size: few
J gene: TRBJ1-2
CDR3 protein: CASSHPLGGAGDSFGGYTF
CDR3 DNA: TGTGCCAGCAGCCACCCGCTTGGTGGGGCAGGGGATTCATTTGGGGGCTACACCTTC

D gene: -
V gene: TRBV5-1
clone size: many
J gene: TRBJ2-7
CDR3 protein: CASSTGHNEQYF
CDR3 DNA: TGCGCCAGCAGCACTGGACACAACGAGCAGTACTTC

D gene: TRBD2
V gene: TRBV5-1
clone size: many
J gene: TRBJ2-5
CDR3 protein: CASSSAAGLGETQYF
CDR3 DNA: TGCGCCAGCAGCTCTGCGGCGGGACTAGGGGAGACCCAGTACTTC

D gene: -
V gene: TRBV3-1
clone size: few
J gene: TRBJ2-2
CDR3 protein: CASSKEYRPTGELFF
CDR3 DNA: TGTGCCAGCAGCAAAGAATACCGCCCGACCGGGGAGCTGTTTTTT

D gene: -
V gene: TRBV20-1
clone size: few
J gene: TRBJ2-5
CDR3 protein: CSASSFLGPYSGESGAPKETQYF
CDR3 DNA: TGCAGTGCTAGTAGTTTTTTGGGACCCTATTCCGGGGAGTCGGGGGCCCCTAAAGAGACCCAGTACTTC

D gene: -
V gene: TRBV11-2
clone size: once
J gene: TRBJ1-5
CDR3 protein: CASSLVTGSNEPQHF
CDR3 DNA: TGTGCCAGCAGCTTAGTTACAGGGAGCAATGAGCCCCAGCATTTT

D gene: TRBD1
V gene: TRBV29-1
clone size: few
J gene: TRBJ2-7
CDR3 protein: CSVYRGASEQYF
CDR3 DNA: TGCAGCGTTTACAGGGGCGCAAGCGAGCAGTACTTC

D gene: TRBD2
V gene: TRBV7-8
clone size: -
J gene: TRBJ2-4
CDR3 protein: CASSLATGLAGNIQYF
CDR3 DNA: TGTGCCAGCAGCTTAGCGACCGGACTAGCGGGAAACATTCAGTACTTC

D gene: TRBD1
V gene: TRBV5-1
clone size: few
J gene: TRBJ1-3
CDR3 protein: CASSGDSLNTIYF
CDR3 DNA: TGCGCCAGCAGCGGGGACAGTCTGAACACCATATATTTT

D gene: -
V gene: TRBV15
clone size: -
J gene: TRBJ2-5
CDR3 protein: CATSIWTDTQETQYF
CDR3 DNA: TGTGCCACCAGCATATGGACAGACACCCAAGAGACCCAGTACTTC

D gene: TRBD2
V gene: TRBV13
clone size: few
J gene: TRBJ2-1
CDR3 protein: CASSFFSGGRNEQFF
CDR3 DNA: TGTGCCAGCAGCTTTTTTAGCGGGGGAAGGAATGAGCAGTTCTTC

D gene: -
V gene: TRBV6-2/TRBV6-3
clone size: few
J gene: TRBJ2-7
CDR3 protein: CARLARWAYEQYF
CDR3 DNA: TGTGCCAGACTAGCCAGATGGGCCTACGAGCAGTACTTC

D gene: TRBD1
V gene: TRBV6-2/TRBV6-3
clone size: few
J gene: TRBJ2-7
CDR3 protein: CASDGQGASYEQYF
CDR3 DNA: TGTGCCAGCGATGGACAGGGGGCCTCCTACGAGCAGTACTTC

D gene: TRBD2
V gene: TRBV6-2/TRBV6-3
clone size: -
J gene: TRBJ2-3
CDR3 protein: CASTGSTSGSSTPDTQYF
CDR3 DNA: TGTGCCAGCACCGGTTCGACTAGCGGGAGTTCGACCCCAGATACGCAGTATTTT

D gene: -
V gene: TRBV28
clone size: -
J gene: TRBJ2-7
CDR3 protein: CASSLEGSRYEQYF
CDR3 DNA: TGTGCCAGCAGTTTGGAGGGGAGTAGGTACGAGCAGTACTTC

D gene: -
V gene: TRBV20-1
clone size: -
J gene: TRBJ2-3
CDR3 protein: CSAREGRSTDTQYF
CDR3 DNA: TGCAGTGCTAGAGAAGGCAGAAGCACAGATACGCAGTATTTT

D gene: -
V gene: TRBV15
clone size: many
J gene: TRBJ1-5
CDR3 protein: CATSIAGVRNQPQHF
CDR3 DNA: TGTGCCACCAGCATCGCAGGGGTGCGGAATCAGCCCCAGCATTTT

D gene: -
V gene: TRBV21-1
clone size: few
J gene: TRBJ2-2
CDR3 protein: CASSKVYGTKLPGELFF
CDR3 DNA: TGTGCCAGCAGCAAAGTGTACGGGACTAAATTACCCGGGGAGCTGTTTTTT

D gene: -
V gene: TRBV10-3
clone size: -
J gene: TRBJ1-1
CDR3 protein: CASRTGCAGTEAFF
CDR3 DNA: TGTGCCTCCCGAACAGGTTGCGCGGGCACTGAAGCTTTCTTT

D gene: TRBD2
V gene: TRBV5-6
clone size: -
J gene: TRBJ2-7
CDR3 protein: CASSWDRLAGGPSAYEQYF
CDR3 DNA: TGTGCCAGCAGCTGGGACCGACTAGCGGGAGGCCCCAGCGCCTACGAGCAGTACTTC